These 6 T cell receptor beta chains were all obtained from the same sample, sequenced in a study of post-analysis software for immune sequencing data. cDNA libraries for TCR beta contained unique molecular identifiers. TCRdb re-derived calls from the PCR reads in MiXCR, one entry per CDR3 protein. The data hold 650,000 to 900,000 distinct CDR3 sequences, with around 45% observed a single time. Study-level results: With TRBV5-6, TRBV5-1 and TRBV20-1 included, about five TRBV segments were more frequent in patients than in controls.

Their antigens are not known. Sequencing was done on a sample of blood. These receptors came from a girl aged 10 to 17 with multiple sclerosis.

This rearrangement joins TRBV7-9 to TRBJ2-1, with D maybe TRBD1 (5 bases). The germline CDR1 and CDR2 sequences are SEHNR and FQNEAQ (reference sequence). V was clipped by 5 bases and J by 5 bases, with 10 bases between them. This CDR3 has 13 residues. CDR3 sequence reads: CASSPAGNNEQFF. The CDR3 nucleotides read TGTGCCAGCAGCCCCGCAGGGAACAATGAGCAGTTCTTC. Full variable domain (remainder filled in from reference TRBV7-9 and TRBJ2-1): DTGVSQNPRHKITKRGQNVTFRCDPISEHNRLYWYRQTLGQGPEFLTYFQNEAQLEKSRLLSDRFSAERPKGSFSTLEIQRTEQGDSAMYLCASSPAGNNEQFFGPGTRLTVL.

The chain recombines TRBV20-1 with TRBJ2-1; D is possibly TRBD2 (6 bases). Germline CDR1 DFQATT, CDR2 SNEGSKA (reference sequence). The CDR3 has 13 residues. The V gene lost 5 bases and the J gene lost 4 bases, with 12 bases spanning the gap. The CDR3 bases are TGCAGTGCTCACCTTGGGGGGTACAATGAGCAGTTCTTC. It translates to CSAHLGGYNEQFF.

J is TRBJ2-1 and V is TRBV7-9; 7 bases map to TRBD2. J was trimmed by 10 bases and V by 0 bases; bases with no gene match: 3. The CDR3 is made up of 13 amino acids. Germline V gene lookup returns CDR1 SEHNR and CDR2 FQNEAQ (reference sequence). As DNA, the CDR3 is TGTGCCAGCAGCTTAGCTGGGAGGGACGAGCAGTTCTTC. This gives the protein CASSLAGRDEQFF.

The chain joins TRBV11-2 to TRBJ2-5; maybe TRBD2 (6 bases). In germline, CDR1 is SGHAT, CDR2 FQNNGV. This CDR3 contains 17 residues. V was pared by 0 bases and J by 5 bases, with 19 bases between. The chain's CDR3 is CASSLDLTGEVGETQYF. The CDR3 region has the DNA TGTGCCAGCAGCTTAGATCTTACCGGGGAGGTTGGGGAGACCCAGTACTTC.

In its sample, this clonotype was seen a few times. The CDR3 loop is CASSQELAGAYEQYF. The CDR3 DNA sequence: TGCGCCAGCAGCCAAGAATTGGCGGGGGCCTACGAGCAGTACTTC. The chain couples TRBV4-1 to TRBJ2-7; the match to TRBD2 covers 7 bases. The V and J ends lost 0 bases and 2 bases, in that order; junction bases with no gene match: 4. CDR1 is MGHRA and CDR2 is YSYEKL in the germline V gene. The CDR3 contains 15 residues.

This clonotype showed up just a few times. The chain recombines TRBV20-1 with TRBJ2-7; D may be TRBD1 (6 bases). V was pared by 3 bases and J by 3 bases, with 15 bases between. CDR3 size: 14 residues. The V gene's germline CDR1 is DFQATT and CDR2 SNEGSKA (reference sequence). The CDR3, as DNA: TGCAGTGCTAGGGCCCCAGGGGTAGGCTACGAGCAGTACTTC. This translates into CSARAPGVGYEQYF.